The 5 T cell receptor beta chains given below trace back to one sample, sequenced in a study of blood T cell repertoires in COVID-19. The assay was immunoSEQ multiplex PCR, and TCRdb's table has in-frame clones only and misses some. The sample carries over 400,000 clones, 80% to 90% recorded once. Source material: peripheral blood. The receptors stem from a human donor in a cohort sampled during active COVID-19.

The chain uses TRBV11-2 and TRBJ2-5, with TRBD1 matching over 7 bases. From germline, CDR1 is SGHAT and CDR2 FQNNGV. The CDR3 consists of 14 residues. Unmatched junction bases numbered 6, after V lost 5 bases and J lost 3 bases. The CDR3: CASSQDRVEETQYF. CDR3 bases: TGTGCCAGCAGCCAAGACAGGGTTGAAGAGACCCAGTACTTC.

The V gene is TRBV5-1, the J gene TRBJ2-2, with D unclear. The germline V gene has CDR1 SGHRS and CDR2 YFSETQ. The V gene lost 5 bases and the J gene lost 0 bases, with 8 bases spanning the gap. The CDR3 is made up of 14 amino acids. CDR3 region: CASRNRTNTGELFF. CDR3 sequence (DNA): TGCGCCAGCAGAAACAGAACGAACACCGGGGAGCTGTTTTTT.

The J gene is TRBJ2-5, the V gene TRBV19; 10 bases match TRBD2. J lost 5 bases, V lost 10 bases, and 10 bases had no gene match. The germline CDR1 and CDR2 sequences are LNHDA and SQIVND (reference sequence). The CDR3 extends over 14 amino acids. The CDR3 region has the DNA TGTGCCACAGGGCTAGCGGGAGTCGGGGAGACCCAGTACTTC. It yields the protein CATGLAGVGETQYF.

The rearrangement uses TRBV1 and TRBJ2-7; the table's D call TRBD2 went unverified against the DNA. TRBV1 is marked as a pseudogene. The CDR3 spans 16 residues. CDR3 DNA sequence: TGCACCAGCAGCCAAGAGAGGTCAGGAGGACCCTACGAGCAGTACTTC. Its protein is CTSSQERSGGPYEQYF.

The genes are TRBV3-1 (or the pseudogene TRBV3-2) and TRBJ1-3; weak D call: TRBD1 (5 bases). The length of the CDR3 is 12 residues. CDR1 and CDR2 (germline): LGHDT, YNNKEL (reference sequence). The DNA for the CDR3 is TGTGCGAGCGGTCCAGGGAGGAACACCATATATTTT. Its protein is CASGPGRNTIYF.